These 17 T cell receptor beta chains were all obtained from the same sample, sequenced in a study of blood T cell repertoires in COVID-19. Here immunoSEQ multiplex PCR was the method, and the copy in TCRdb shows in-frame clones only, minus some. The sample gives 130,000 or so clones, roughly 77% of which show up once; 5% is in the top ten. Sequenced input: peripheral blood. The source is a woman aged 70-85 years with COVID-19, enrolled during active disease.

This clone was counted a single time. The V call is TRBV7-9, the J call TRBJ1-1; D gene unclear. There are 14 residues in the CDR3. Germline V gene data show CDR1 as SEHNR and CDR2 as FQNEAQ (reference sequence). V dropped 5 bases and J dropped 0 bases, with 10 bases sitting between them. Here the CDR3 DNA reads TGTGCCAGCAGCCTCGGGAGCATGAACACTGAAGCTTTCTTT. This gives the protein CASSLGSMNTEAFF. The full variable domain, in which reference TRBV7-9 and TRBJ1-1 provide the parts outside the CDR3, is DTGVSQNPRHKITKRGQNVTFRCDPISEHNRLYWYRQTLGQGPEFLTYFQNEAQLEKSRLLSDRFSAERPKGSFSTLEIQRTEQGDSAMYLCASSLGSMNTEAFFGQGTRLTVV.

The rearrangement uses TRBV14 and TRBJ1-5, with unresolved D. Germline assignment: CDR1 SGHDN and CDR2 FVKESK. Trimming removed 9 bases from V and 0 bases from J, with 12 bases in between. The CDR3 runs 14 residues. This CDR3 is CARIANYSNQPQHF. The CDR3, as DNA: TGTGCCAGGATAGCGAATTATAGCAATCAGCCCCAGCATTTT.

The V and J genes are TRBV5-4 and TRBJ1-4; 8 bases line up with TRBD1. The length of the CDR3 is 15 residues. CDR1 and CDR2 (germline): SGHNT, YYREEE (reference sequence). Unmatched junction bases numbered 4, after V lost 1 base and J lost 5 bases. The CDR3 spells CASSLSNRGNEKLFF. CDR3 DNA sequence: TGTGCCAGCAGCTTGTCGAACAGGGGGAATGAAAAACTGTTTTTT.

The chain is built from TRBV3-1 (or the pseudogene TRBV3-2) and TRBJ1-2; unclear D gene. The V end lost 4 bases, the J end lost 4 bases, and 4 bases lay between the germline ends. In germline, CDR1 is LGHDT, CDR2 YNNKEL (reference sequence). The CDR3 sequence is 11 residues long. Here the CDR3 DNA reads TGTGCCAGCAGCCCAGGCTATGGCTACACCTTC. Amino acid sequence: CASSPGYGYTF.

CDR3 bases: TGTGCCAACAATCCGGACAGGAATAACTATGGCTACACCTTC. Its translation is CANNPDRNNYGYTF. V is TRBV2 and J is TRBJ1-2; TRBD1 aligns across 7 bases. Per the germline V gene, CDR1 is SNHLY and CDR2 is FYNNEI. The CDR3 sequence is 14 residues long. V dropped 10 bases and J dropped 1; count of bases not matched to a gene: 9.

The rearrangement uses TRBV7-9 and TRBJ2-3; weak D call: TRBD1 (6 bases). There are 14 residues in the CDR3. V was pared by 2 bases and J by 0 bases, with 6 bases between. The germline CDR1 and CDR2 sequences are SEHNR and FQNEAQ (reference sequence). The CDR3 region is CASSLTGSTDTQYF. CDR3 coding DNA: TGTGCCAGCAGCTTAACAGGGAGCACAGATACGCAGTATTTT.

The chain employs TRBV6-1 and TRBJ1-3, with 8 bases fitting TRBD1. The CDR3 consists of 16 residues. The V gene end was trimmed by 4 bases and the J gene end by 4 bases; junction bases not matched to a gene: 9. The germline CDR1 and CDR2 sequences are MNHNS and SASEGT. CDR3 in amino acids: CASSVGTGTIGNTIYF. As DNA, the CDR3 is TGTGCCAGCAGTGTTGGGACAGGAACGATAGGAAACACCATATATTTT.

The chain uses TRBV7-2 and TRBJ1-3; no clear D. Germline values: CDR1 SGHTA, CDR2 FQGNSA. This CDR3 has 14 amino acids. Trimming cost V 1 base and J 6 bases, with 10 bases left between them. Here the CDR3 reads CASSLGSGLNTIYF. DNA of the CDR3: TGTGCCAGCAGCTTAGGATCAGGCCTAAACACCATATATTTT.

In DNA form, the CDR3 reads TGTGCCACCAGTGATGGGGCGGAGCAGTACTTC. Amino acid sequence: CATSDGAEQYF. The chain has TRBV24-1 and TRBJ2-7, with D possibly TRBD1 on 5 matching bases. Trimming cost V 3 bases and J 7 bases, with 6 bases left between them. Per the germline V gene, CDR1 is KGHDR and CDR2 is SFDVKD. The CDR3 is made up of 11 amino acids.

Worth noting for this clone: Other DNA sequences from this sample encode an identical CDR3 as well. This chain joins TRBV2 and TRBJ1-1; D remains unclear. Trimming left V 6 bases short and J 2 bases short, with 7 bases between. The CDR3 is 12 residues long. Germline assignment: CDR1 SNHLY and CDR2 FYNNEI. CDR3 sequence (DNA): TGTGCCAGCAGGGCACAAAACACTGAAGCTTTCTTT. The encoded protein is CASRAQNTEAFF.

The rearrangement uses TRBV7-9 and TRBJ2-7; TRBD1 matches 10 bases. J lost 6 bases, V lost 2 bases, and 4 bases had no gene match. The CDR3 covers 14 residues. The germline gives CDR1 SEHNR, CDR2 FQNEAQ (reference sequence). CDR3 bases: TGTGCCAGCAGCTTATGGGGACAGGGGTTCGAGCAGTACTTC. This sequence encodes CASSLWGQGFEQYF.

Only one count was recorded for this clone. The rearrangement uses TRBV4-1 and TRBJ2-1, with 10 bases fitting TRBD2. Trimming at V came to 0 bases and at J to 8 bases, leaving 10 bases not matched to a gene. In germline, CDR1 is MGHRA, CDR2 YSYEKL. The CDR3 is 17 amino acids. In DNA form, the CDR3 reads TGCGCCAGCAGCCAAGATTGGGCTAGCGGGGGCCCACATGAGCAGTTCTTC. It is translated as CASSQDWASGGPHEQFF.

The genes are TRBV9 and TRBJ2-3, with D perhaps matching TRBD1 (5 bases). This CDR3 spans 16 amino acids. Between the trimmed V and J ends, which lost 2 bases and 4 bases, there was a span of 17 bases. The V gene's germline CDR1 is SGDLS and CDR2 YYNGEE. CDR3 bases: TGTGCCAGCAGCGTTTTCACCTCGCAGGGCGCAGATACGCAGTATTTT. It codes for CASSVFTSQGADTQYF.

The chain recombines TRBV28 with TRBJ1-1; D not certain. The CDR3 loop spans 12 amino acids. Germline V gives CDR1 MDHEN, CDR2 SYDVKM. Trimming removed 8 bases from V and 2 bases from J, with 9 bases in between. The CDR3 nucleotides are TGTGCCAGCGGGGAGACAAACACTGAAGCTTTCTTT. This gives the protein CASGETNTEAFF.

This rearrangement joins TRBV12-3 or TRBV12-4 to TRBJ1-5, with D hard to call. CDR3 length equals 13 residues. The V gene lost 5 bases and the J gene lost 0 bases, with 5 bases spanning the gap. As DNA, the CDR3 is TGTGCCAGCAGTACTAATAGCAATCAGCCCCAGCATTTT. Translated: CASSTNSNQPQHF.

V is TRBV3-1 (or the pseudogene TRBV3-2) and J is TRBJ2-3, with D possibly TRBD1 on 6 matching bases. The V gene's germline CDR1 is LGHDT and CDR2 YNNKEL (reference sequence). The CDR3 contains 15 residues. Trimming took 1 base from V and 6 from J, leaving 14 bases between them. The DNA for the CDR3 is TGTGCCAGCAGCCAAGCCCCCCAGGGGCTGGATACGCAGTATTTT. The encoded protein is CASSQAPQGLDTQYF.

The genes are TRBV5-1 and TRBJ1-1; the match to TRBD1 covers 10 bases. Germline values: CDR1 SGHRS, CDR2 YFSETQ. This CDR3 region has 14 residues. With 5 bases clipped from V and 1 base from J, the junction kept 2 bases outside the gene matches. CDR3 coding DNA: TGCGCCAGCAGAGGGACAGGGGAGAACACTGAAGCTTTCTTT. Protein product: CASRGTGENTEAFF.